The rows below give T cell receptor beta chains drawn from one sample of a study of human T cells and chemical hapten exposure. In TCRdb, the RACE reads were re-called with MiXCR into one record per CDR3 protein. The sample consists of more than 70,000 distinct CDR3 sequences, 10% to 15% of them appearing once. This specimen consisted of whole blood, obtained in connection with sensitization to the hapten diphenylcyclopropenone (DPC). Every receptor here comes from a woman in her sixties with alopecia areata. Some clones in this sample may be carry-over from other donors' samples. CDR3s include the opening cysteine and the closing phenylalanine or tryptophan. The D gene is left open where the match is weak. Some rows mark clone size as missing; the rest say once, few, many or name a class of expanded clone.

CDR3 protein | CDR3 DNA | J gene | clone size | D gene | V gene
CASSDGRLATQYF | TGTGCCAGCAGTGACGGGCGCTTGGCGACCCAGTACTTC | TRBJ2-5 | many | . | TRBV2
CASSQGQVNSPLHF | TGTGCCAGCAGCCAAGGACAGGTTAATTCACCCCTCCACTTT | TRBJ1-6 | few | . | TRBV3-1
CASSYRTGSGTDTQYF | TGTGCCAGCAGTTACCGGACAGGGAGCGGCACAGATACGCAGTATTTT | TRBJ2-3 | many | TRBD1 | TRBV12-3/TRBV12-4
CSVEPLAGAYNEQFF | TGCAGCGTTGAGCCACTCGCAGGGGCCTACAATGAGCAGTTCTTC | TRBJ2-1 | few | . | TRBV29-1
CATSDLAGVQHF | TGTGCCACCAGTGATTTAGCGGGGGTCCAGCATTTT | TRBJ1-5 | many | . | TRBV24-1
CASSLGTSGDEQYF | TGCGCCAGCAGCTTGGGGACTAGCGGGGACGAGCAGTACTTC | TRBJ2-7 | . | TRBD2 | TRBV5-1
CASSRSGGPPSYEQYF | TGTGCCAGTAGTCGGAGCGGGGGGCCCCCATCCTACGAGCAGTACTTC | TRBJ2-7 | . | TRBD2 | TRBV19
CATSRDEGTQYF | TGTGCCACCAGCAGAGATGAGGGGACCCAGTACTTC | TRBJ2-5 | . | . | TRBV15
CASNKNNNEQFF | TGTGCCAGCAATAAAAACAACAATGAGCAGTTCTTC | TRBJ2-1 | few | . | TRBV6-1
CASRAAGSYTEAFF | TGTGCCAGCAGGGCTGCTGGGTCCTACACTGAAGCTTTCTTT | TRBJ1-1 | many | . | TRBV6-5
CVSSQAAEAFF | TGTGTCAGCAGCCAAGCGGCTGAAGCTTTCTTT | TRBJ1-1 | few | . | TRBV7-9
CASSVGGGTNTEAFF | TGTGCCAGCAGCGTAGGCGGCGGAACGAACACTGAAGCTTTCTTT | TRBJ1-1 | few | . | TRBV9
CSASRAGPISGNTIYF | TGCAGTGCTAGCAGGGCAGGACCCATCTCTGGAAACACCATATATTTT | TRBJ1-3 | . | . | TRBV20-1
CASSPPVGGVFTEAFF | TGTGCCAGCTCACCACCGGTTGGAGGGGTATTCACTGAAGCTTTCTTT | TRBJ1-1 | . | . | TRBV18
CASSSGYRTEAFF | TGTGCTAGCAGCTCAGGGTATCGCACTGAAGCTTTCTTT | TRBJ1-1 | few | . | TRBV7-7
CASSLGIGANTEAFF | TGTGCCAGCAGCTTAGGAATCGGGGCGAACACTGAAGCTTTCTTT | TRBJ1-1 | . | . | TRBV11-1
CASSPPPNEKLFF | TGTGCCAGCTCTCCACCACCTAATGAAAAACTGTTTTTT | TRBJ1-4 | few | . | TRBV18
CASSQDLSPGARRYGYTF | TGCGCCAGCAGCCAAGATCTCTCCCCGGGGGCAAGACGGTATGGCTACACCTTC | TRBJ1-2 | many | . | TRBV4-1
CASSPRRDTEAFF | TGTGCCAGCTCACCAAGACGAGACACTGAAGCTTTCTTT | TRBJ1-1 | few | . | TRBV18
CASSPLGDREPGGPYYEQYF | TGTGCCAGTAGTCCCTTAGGCGACAGGGAGCCCGGGGGCCCTTACTACGAGCAGTACTTC | TRBJ2-7 | many | . | TRBV19
CASSTGRENIQYF | TGCGCCAGTTCGACAGGGAGGGAAAACATTCAGTACTTC | TRBJ2-4 | few | . | TRBV5-1
CSAQRGTDTQYF | TGCAGTGCTCAGCGGGGCACAGATACGCAGTATTTT | TRBJ2-3 | few | . | TRBV20-1
CASSRTGGAGEQYF | TGTGCCAGCAGCCGGACAGGGGGCGCGGGCGAGCAGTACTTC | TRBJ2-7 | many | TRBD1 | TRBV6-7
CASSQQENTEAFF | TGTGCCAGCAGCCAACAGGAGAACACTGAAGCTTTCTTT | TRBJ1-1 | many | . | TRBV3-1
CASSEMGTDRWNYGYTF | TGTGCCAGCAGTGAAATGGGGACAGACAGGTGGAACTATGGCTACACCTTC | TRBJ1-2 | many | TRBD1 | TRBV6-1
CASSQGTLYGYGYTF | TGTGCCAGCAGCCAGGGTACCCTTTATGGCTATGGCTACACCTTC | TRBJ1-2 | many | . | TRBV3-1
CATSTPGQGKDEQFF | TGTGCCACCAGTACCCCGGGACAGGGTAAGGATGAGCAGTTCTTC | TRBJ2-1 | . | TRBD1 | TRBV15
CASSLYRQNTEAFF | TGTGCCAGCAGCTTATATCGACAGAACACTGAAGCTTTCTTT | TRBJ1-1 | . | . | TRBV11-2
CSAILPRGGHGYTF | TGCAGTGCTATCCTCCCCCGAGGGGGCCATGGCTACACCTTC | TRBJ1-2 | . | TRBD1 | TRBV20-1
CASSLPPGPLFF | TGTGCCAGCAGCCTCCCCCCGGGGCCATTGTTCTTC | TRBJ2-1 | many | . | TRBV3-1
CASSLVTNTEAFF | TGTGCCAGCAGCTTAGTGACGAACACTGAAGCTTTCTTT | TRBJ1-1 | . | . | TRBV7-6
CASSLGAGGNSPLHF | TGTGCCAGCAGCTTAGGGGCAGGGGGAAATTCACCCCTCCACTTT | TRBJ1-6 | many | TRBD1 | TRBV7-3
CASSLSASGALYEQYF | TGTGCCAGCAGTTTATCCGCCAGCGGGGCCCTCTACGAGCAGTACTTC | TRBJ2-7 | . | TRBD2 | TRBV27
CASSLRDVGANVLTF | TGTGCCAGCAGCCTCCGGGATGTAGGTGCCAACGTCCTGACTTTC | TRBJ2-6 | . | . | TRBV5-6
CATQGRGRYTQYF | TGTGCCACCCAGGGCAGGGGGCGCTATACGCAGTATTTT | TRBJ2-3 | many | TRBD1 | TRBV7-9
CASTPQGAGTGELFF | TGTGCCAGTACTCCACAGGGGGCCGGCACCGGGGAGCTGTTTTTT | TRBJ2-2 | few | TRBD1 | TRBV19
CASSLTHGAEAFF | TGTGCCAGCAGCCTAACACACGGGGCTGAAGCTTTCTTT | TRBJ1-1 | . | . | TRBV6-4
CASSLGGLANYGYTF | TGCGCCAGCAGCTTGGGTGGCCTTGCTAACTATGGCTACACCTTC | TRBJ1-2 | . | . | TRBV5-1
CASSLETNSPLHF | TGCGCCAGCAGCTTGGAAACCAATTCACCCCTCCACTTT | TRBJ1-6 | . | . | TRBV5-1
CASSQETGHREKLFF | TGCGCCAGCAGCCAAGAGACAGGGCATCGTGAAAAACTGTTTTTT | TRBJ1-4 | many | TRBD1 | TRBV4-1
CASSYSTSGISGNTIYF | TGTGCCAGCAGTTACTCGACCAGCGGAATCTCTGGAAACACCATATATTTT | TRBJ1-3 | few | . | TRBV6-5
CASSLGQNTEAFF | TGTGCCAGCAGCTTAGGACAGAACACTGAAGCTTTCTTT | TRBJ1-1 | many | . | TRBV7-2
CASSLGQETYGYTF | TGTGCCAGCAGCTTGGGACAGGAGACCTATGGCTACACCTTC | TRBJ1-2 | few | . | TRBV5-4
CASSSGRLRPDTQYF | TGTGCCAGCAGCTCGGGCAGGCTTAGGCCGGATACGCAGTATTTT | TRBJ2-3 | few | . | TRBV2
CASSLVATGANVLTF | TGTGCCAGCAGTCTAGTAGCGACTGGGGCCAACGTCCTGACTTTC | TRBJ2-6 | . | . | TRBV27
CASSQEGNTEAFF | TGTGCCAGCAGCCAAGAGGGGAACACTGAAGCTTTCTTT | TRBJ1-1 | few | . | TRBV3-1
CASIPSTNTDTQYF | TGTGCCAGCATTCCGAGCACCAACACAGATACGCAGTATTTT | TRBJ2-3 | many | . | TRBV5-4
CASSFGTAGGEQFF | TGTGCCAGCAGCTTCGGGACTGCCGGGGGTGAGCAGTTCTTC | TRBJ2-1 | many | . | TRBV7-3
CSVDEQGAVTEAFF | TGCAGCGTTGACGAACAGGGGGCAGTCACTGAAGCTTTCTTT | TRBJ1-1 | . | TRBD1 | TRBV29-1
CASSQGDRNNSPLHF | TGTGCCAGCAGCCAAGGGGACAGGAATAATTCACCCCTCCACTTT | TRBJ1-6 | once | TRBD1 | TRBV4-2
CASSLTGDSNTGELFF | TGTGCCAGCTCACTGACAGGGGATAGCAACACCGGGGAGCTGTTTTTT | TRBJ2-2 | many | TRBD1 | TRBV18
CATSRDGRETQYF | TGCGCCACCAGCAGGGACGGGCGAGAGACCCAGTACTTC | TRBJ2-5 | . | . | TRBV5-1
CASSYSVLANYGYTF | TGTGCCAGCAGTTACTCGGTCCTCGCAAACTATGGCTACACCTTC | TRBJ1-2 | few | . | TRBV6-5
CSARLDRAYSPLHF | TGCAGTGCACGCCTGGACAGGGCTTATTCACCCCTCCACTTT | TRBJ1-6 | . | TRBD1 | TRBV20-1
CASSQDIGGRGKYGYTF | TGTGCCAGCAGCCAAGATATTGGAGGCAGGGGAAAATATGGCTACACCTTC | TRBJ1-2 | . | . | TRBV4-2
CASSPRSDRSYEQYF | TGTGCCAGCTCACCACGGTCCGATAGATCCTACGAGCAGTACTTC | TRBJ2-7 | . | . | TRBV18
CASSQPRALYGYTF | TGTGCCAGCAGCCAACCTCGAGCCCTCTATGGCTACACCTTC | TRBJ1-2 | . | . | TRBV16
CAIRGTGAGYTF | TGTGCCATCAGGGGAACCGGGGCTGGCTACACCTTC | TRBJ1-2 | . | . | TRBV10-3